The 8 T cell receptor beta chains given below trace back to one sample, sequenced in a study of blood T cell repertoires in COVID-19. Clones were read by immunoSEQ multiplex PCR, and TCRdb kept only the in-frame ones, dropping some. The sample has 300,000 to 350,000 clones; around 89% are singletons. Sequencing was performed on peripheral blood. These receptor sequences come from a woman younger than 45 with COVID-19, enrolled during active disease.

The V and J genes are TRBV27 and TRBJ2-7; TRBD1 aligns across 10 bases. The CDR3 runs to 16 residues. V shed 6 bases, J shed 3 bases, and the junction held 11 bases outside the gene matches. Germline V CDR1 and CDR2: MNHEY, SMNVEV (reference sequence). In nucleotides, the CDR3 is TGTGCCAGCAGACGCCCCCGGACAGGGGGACACTACGAGCAGTACTTC. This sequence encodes CASRRPRTGGHYEQYF.

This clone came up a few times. This CDR3 reads CASSQDPSTLYF. The DNA of the CDR3 is TGTGCCAGCAGCCAAGATCCTAGCACTTTATACTTC. This sequence joins TRBV3-1 (or the pseudogene TRBV3-2) and TRBJ2-7; the D gene is possibly TRBD2 (5 bases). V gave up 0 bases and J gave up 13 bases, with 13 bases separating them. Looked up from germline, CDR1 is LGHDT and CDR2 is YNNKEL (reference sequence). The CDR3 has 12 amino acids.

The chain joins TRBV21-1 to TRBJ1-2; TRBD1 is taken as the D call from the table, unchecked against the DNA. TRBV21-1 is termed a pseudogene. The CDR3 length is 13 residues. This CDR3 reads CASWGDRGHGYTF. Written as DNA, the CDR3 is TGTGCCAGCTGGGGGGACAGGGGCCATGGCTACACCTTC.

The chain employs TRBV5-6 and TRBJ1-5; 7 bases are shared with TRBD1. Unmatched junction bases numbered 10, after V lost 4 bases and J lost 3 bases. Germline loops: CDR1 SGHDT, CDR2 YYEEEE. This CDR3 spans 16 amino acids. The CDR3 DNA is TGTGCCAGCAGCGGACCCCGGGACAGAGACAATCAGCCCCAGCATTTT. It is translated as CASSGPRDRDNQPQHF.

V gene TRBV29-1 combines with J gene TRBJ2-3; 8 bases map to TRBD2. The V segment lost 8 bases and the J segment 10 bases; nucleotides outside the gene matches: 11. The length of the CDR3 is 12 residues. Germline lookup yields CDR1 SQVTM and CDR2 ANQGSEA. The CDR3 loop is CSHSGGAGAQYF. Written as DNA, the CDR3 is TGCAGCCATTCCGGGGGGGCCGGCGCGCAGTATTTT.

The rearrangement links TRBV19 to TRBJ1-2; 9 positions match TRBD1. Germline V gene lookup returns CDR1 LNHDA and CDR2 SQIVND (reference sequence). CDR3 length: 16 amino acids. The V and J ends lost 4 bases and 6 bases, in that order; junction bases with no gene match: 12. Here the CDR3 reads CASSTSLTGGLNGYTF. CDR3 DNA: TGTGCCAGTAGTACGAGTTTAACAGGGGGCCTTAATGGCTACACCTTC.

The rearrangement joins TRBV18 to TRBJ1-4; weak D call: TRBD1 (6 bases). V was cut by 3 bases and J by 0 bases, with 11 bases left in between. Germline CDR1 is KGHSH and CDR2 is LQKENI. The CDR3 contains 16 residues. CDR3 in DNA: TGTGCCAGCTCACCCACAGGGCCGGCAACTAATGAAAAACTGTTTTTT. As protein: CASSPTGPATNEKLFF. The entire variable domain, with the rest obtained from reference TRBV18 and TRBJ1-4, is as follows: NAGVMQNPRHLVRRRGQEARLRCSPMKGHSHVYWYRQLPEEGLKFMVYLQKENIIDESGMPKERFSAEFPKEGPSILRIQQVVRGDSAAYFCASSPTGPATNEKLFFGSGTQLSVL.

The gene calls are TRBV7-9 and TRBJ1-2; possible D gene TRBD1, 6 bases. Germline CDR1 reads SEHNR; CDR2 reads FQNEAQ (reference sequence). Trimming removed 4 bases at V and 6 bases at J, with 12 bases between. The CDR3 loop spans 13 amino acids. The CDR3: CASSSGQIDGYTF. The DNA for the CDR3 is TGTGCCAGCAGCTCCGGACAGATCGATGGCTACACCTTC.